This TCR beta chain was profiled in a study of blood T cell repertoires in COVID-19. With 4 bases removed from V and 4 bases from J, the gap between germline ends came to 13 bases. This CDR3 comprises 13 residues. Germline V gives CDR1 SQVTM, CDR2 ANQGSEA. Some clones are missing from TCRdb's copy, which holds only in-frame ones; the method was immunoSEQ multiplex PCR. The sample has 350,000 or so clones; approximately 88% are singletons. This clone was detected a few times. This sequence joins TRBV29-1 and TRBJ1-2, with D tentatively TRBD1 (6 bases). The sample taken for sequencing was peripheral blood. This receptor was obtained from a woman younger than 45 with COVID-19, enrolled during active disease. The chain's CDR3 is CSVVLGAAYGYTF. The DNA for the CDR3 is TGCAGCGTTGTCCTGGGGGCGGCCTATGGCTACACCTTC.